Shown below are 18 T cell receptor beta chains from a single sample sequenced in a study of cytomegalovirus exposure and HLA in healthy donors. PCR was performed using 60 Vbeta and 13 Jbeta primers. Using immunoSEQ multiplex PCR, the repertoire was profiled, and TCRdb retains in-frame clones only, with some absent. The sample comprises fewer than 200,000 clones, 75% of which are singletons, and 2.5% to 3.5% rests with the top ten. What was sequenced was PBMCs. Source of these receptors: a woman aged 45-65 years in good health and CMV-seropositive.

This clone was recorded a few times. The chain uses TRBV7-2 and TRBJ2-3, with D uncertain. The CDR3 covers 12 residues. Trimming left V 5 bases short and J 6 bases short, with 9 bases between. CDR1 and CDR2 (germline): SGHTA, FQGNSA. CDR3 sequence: CASSPITDTQYF. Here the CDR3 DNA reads TGTGCCAGCAGCCCGATTACTGATACGCAGTATTTT.

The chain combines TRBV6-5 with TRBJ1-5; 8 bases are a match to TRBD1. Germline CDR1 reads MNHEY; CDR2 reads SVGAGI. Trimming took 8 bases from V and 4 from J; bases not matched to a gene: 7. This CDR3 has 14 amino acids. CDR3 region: CASATGGKNQPQHF. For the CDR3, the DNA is TGTGCCAGCGCAACAGGGGGTAAAAATCAGCCCCAGCATTTT.

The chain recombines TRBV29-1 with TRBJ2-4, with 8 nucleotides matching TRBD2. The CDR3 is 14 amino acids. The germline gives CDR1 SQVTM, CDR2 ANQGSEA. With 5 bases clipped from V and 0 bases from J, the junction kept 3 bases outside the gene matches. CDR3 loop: CSVRTSSAKNIQYF. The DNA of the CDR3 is TGCAGCGTTAGGACTAGCTCAGCCAAAAACATTCAGTACTTC.

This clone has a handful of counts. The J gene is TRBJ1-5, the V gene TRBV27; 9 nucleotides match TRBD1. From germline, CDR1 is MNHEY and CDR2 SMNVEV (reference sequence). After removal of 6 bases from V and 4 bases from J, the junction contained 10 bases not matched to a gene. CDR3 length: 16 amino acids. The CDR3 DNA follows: TGTGCCAGCAGACCCTCGGACAGGGGTGGGAATCAGCCCCAGCATTTT. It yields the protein CASRPSDRGGNQPQHF.

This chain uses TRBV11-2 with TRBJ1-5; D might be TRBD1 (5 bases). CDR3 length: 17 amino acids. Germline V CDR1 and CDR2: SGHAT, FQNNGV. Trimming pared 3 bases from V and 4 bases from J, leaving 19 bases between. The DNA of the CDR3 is TGTGCCAGCAGCTTCCCCGGCGGGGCGGATGATAATCAGCCCCAGCATTTT. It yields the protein CASSFPGGADDNQPQHF. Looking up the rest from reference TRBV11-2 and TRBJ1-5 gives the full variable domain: EAGVAQSPRYKIIEKRQSVAFWCNPISGHATLYWYQQILGQGPKLLIQFQNNGVVDDSQLPKDRFSAERLKGVDSTLKIQPAKLEDSAVYLCASSFPGGADDNQPQHFGDGTRLSIL.

CDR3 coding DNA: TGTGCCAGCAGCAAAGGTCGGGGGGATGAGCAGTTCTTC. It is translated as CASSKGRGDEQFF. The V and J genes are TRBV21-1 and TRBJ2-1; the table's D call, TRBD2, has no DNA check behind it. TRBV21-1 is a recognized pseudogene. The CDR3 has 13 residues.

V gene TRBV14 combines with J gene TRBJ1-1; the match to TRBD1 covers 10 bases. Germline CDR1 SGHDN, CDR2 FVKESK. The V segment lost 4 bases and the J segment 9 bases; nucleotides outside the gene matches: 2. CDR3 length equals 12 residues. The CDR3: CASSLDRGQAFF. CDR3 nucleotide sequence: TGTGCCAGCAGCCTCGACAGGGGGCAAGCTTTCTTT.

The CDR3 protein is CASTNMQGMVGYTF. In DNA form, the CDR3 reads TGTGCCAGCACCAATATGCAGGGAATGGTTGGCTACACCTTC. The gene calls are TRBV7-2 and TRBJ1-2, with D perhaps matching TRBD1 (5 bases). V lost 7 bases to trimming and J lost 7 bases, with 19 bases between them. The germline CDR1 and CDR2 sequences are SGHTA and FQGNSA. This CDR3 is built from 14 residues. The full variable domain, in which reference TRBV7-2 and TRBJ1-2 provide the parts outside the CDR3, is GAGVSQSPSNKVTEKGKDVELRCDPISGHTALYWYRQSLGQGLEFLIYFQGNSAPDKSGLPSDRFSAERTGGSVSTLTIQRTQQEDSAVYLCASTNMQGMVGYTFGSGTRLTVV.

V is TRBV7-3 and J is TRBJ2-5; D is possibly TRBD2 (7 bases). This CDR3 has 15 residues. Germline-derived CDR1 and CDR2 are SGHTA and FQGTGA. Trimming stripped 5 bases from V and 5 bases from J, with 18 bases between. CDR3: CASSGRGGVGETQYF. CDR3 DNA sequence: TGTGCCAGCAGCGGTAGGGGGGGGGTAGGCGAGACCCAGTACTTC.

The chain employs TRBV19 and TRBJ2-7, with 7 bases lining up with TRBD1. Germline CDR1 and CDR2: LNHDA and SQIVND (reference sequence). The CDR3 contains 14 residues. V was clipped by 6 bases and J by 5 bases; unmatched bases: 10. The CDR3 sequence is CASRGTGAADEQYF. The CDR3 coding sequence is TGTGCCAGTAGGGGAACAGGGGCAGCCGACGAGCAGTACTTC.

CDR3: CASSLDDRGLYGYTF. For the CDR3, the DNA is TGTGCCAGCAGCTTAGATGACAGGGGGCTCTATGGCTACACCTTC. The chain employs TRBV11-2 and TRBJ1-2; 10 nucleotides align to TRBD1. This CDR3 region has 15 residues. V lost 0 bases, J lost 4 bases, and 2 bases stayed unmatched. Germline V gives CDR1 SGHAT, CDR2 FQNNGV.

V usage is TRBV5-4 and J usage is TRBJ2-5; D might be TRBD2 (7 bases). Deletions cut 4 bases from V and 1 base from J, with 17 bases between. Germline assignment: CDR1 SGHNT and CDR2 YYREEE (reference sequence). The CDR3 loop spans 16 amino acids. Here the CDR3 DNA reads TGTGCCAGCAGCGCAGGACTAGGGGGGTCCCAAGAGACCCAGTACTTC. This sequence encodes CASSAGLGGSQETQYF.

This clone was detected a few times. The CDR3 sequence: CASTLGRWKPGAFF. The CDR3 nucleotides are TGTGCCAGCACCCTCGGCAGGTGGAAACCCGGAGCTTTCTTT. The gene calls are TRBV7-2 and TRBJ1-1, with D unresolved. This CDR3 contains 14 residues. With 7 bases removed from V and 10 bases from J, the gap between germline ends came to 22 bases. The V gene's germline CDR1 is SGHTA and CDR2 FQGNSA.

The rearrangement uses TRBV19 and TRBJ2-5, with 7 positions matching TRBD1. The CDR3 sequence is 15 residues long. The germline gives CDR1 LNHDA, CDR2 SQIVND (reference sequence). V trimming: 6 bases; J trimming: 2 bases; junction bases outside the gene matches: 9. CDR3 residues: CASSPAGTAQETQYF. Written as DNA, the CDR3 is TGTGCCAGTAGCCCGGCCGGGACAGCACAAGAGACCCAGTACTTC.

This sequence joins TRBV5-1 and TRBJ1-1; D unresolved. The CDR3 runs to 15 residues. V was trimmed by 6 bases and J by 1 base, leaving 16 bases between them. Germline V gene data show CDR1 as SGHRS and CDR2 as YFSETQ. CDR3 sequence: CASTPSTTENTEAFF. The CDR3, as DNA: TGCGCCAGCACTCCTTCAACAACAGAGAACACTGAAGCTTTCTTT. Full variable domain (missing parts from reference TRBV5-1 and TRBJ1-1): KAGVTQTPRYLIKTRGQQVTLSCSPISGHRSVSWYQQTPGQGLQFLFEYFSETQRNKGNFPGRFSGRQFSNSRSEMNVSTLELGDSALYLCASTPSTTENTEAFFGQGTRLTVV.

CDR3 amino acids: CASSVDGRGQGNEQFF. The CDR3, as DNA: TGTGCCAGCAGCGTAGATGGGCGGGGTCAGGGAAATGAGCAGTTCTTC. This sequence joins TRBV9 and TRBJ2-1, with D perhaps matching TRBD2 (6 bases). V was cut by 0 bases and J by 7 bases, with 17 bases left in between. Germline V gives CDR1 SGDLS, CDR2 YYNGEE. CDR3 size: 16 residues.

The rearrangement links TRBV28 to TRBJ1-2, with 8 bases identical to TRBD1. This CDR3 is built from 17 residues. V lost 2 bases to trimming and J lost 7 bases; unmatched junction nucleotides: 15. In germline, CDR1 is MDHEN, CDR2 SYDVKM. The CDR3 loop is CASSLMGQALYVGGYTF. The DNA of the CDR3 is TGTGCCAGCAGTTTAATGGGACAGGCCCTTTATGTCGGTGGCTACACCTTC.

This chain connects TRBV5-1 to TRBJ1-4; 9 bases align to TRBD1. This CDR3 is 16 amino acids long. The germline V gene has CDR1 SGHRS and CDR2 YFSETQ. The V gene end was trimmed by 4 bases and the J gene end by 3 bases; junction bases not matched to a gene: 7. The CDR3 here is CASSARDRVANEKLFF. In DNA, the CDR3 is TGCGCCAGCAGCGCCCGGGACAGGGTTGCTAATGAAAAACTGTTTTTT.